The 20 T cell receptor beta chains presented below share a single source sample, sequenced in a study of response to subunit inactivated influenza vaccine. TCRdb itself ran the RT-PCR reads through MiXCR, one entry per CDR3 protein. The data show 550,000 to 800,000 distinct CDR3 sequences, about 15% seen once. The material was PBMCs from blood, obtained around 14 days before vaccination. These receptors all stem from a man aged 50 to 59 who received an inactivated influenza vaccine.

This clonotype has only a few counts. V gene TRBV5-4 combines with J gene TRBJ2-7; a possible D gene is TRBD2 (6 bases). Trimming shortened V by 4 bases and J by 3 bases, and 17 bases separated the two germline ends. This CDR3 is 15 amino acids long. Per germline, CDR1 SGHNT and CDR2 YYREEE (reference sequence). CDR3 in DNA: TGTGCCAGCAGCCGCGGGTCCGGGGGATTCTACGAGCAGTACTTC. Its translation: CASSRGSGGFYEQYF.

This clonotype was seen ten or more times. The chain has TRBV12-3 or TRBV12-4 and TRBJ2-7; D not certain. Trimming took off 4 bases at V and 4 bases at J, with 11 bases between the two ends. There are 13 residues in the CDR3. The CDR3 spells CASSSPVGYEQYF. As DNA, the CDR3 is TGTGCCAGCAGTTCGCCCGTAGGGTACGAGCAGTACTTC.

V gene TRBV6-2 or TRBV6-3 combines with J gene TRBJ2-1; D call uncertain. V was shortened by 5 bases and J by 0 bases, with 14 bases between the two germline ends. Germline values: CDR1 MNHEY, CDR2 SVGEGT. There are 16 residues in the CDR3. CDR3 in DNA: TGTGCCAGCAGTCTCTCGCGAACCAGCTCCTACAATGAGCAGTTCTTC. Its protein product is CASSLSRTSSYNEQFF.

The chain recombines TRBV2 with TRBJ2-7; D is perhaps TRBD1 (5 bases). Trimming shortened V by 9 bases and J by 2 bases, and 11 bases separated the two germline ends. Germline values: CDR1 SNHLY, CDR2 FYNNEI. This CDR3 contains 12 residues. The CDR3 here is CASTGTPYEQYF. The CDR3 DNA follows: TGTGCCAGTACAGGAACACCCTACGAGCAGTACTTC.

V usage is TRBV7-2 and J usage is TRBJ1-6, with 11 bases aligning to TRBD1. V was clipped by 1 base and J by 6 bases; unmatched bases: 5. From germline, CDR1 is SGHTA and CDR2 FQGNSA. This CDR3 is built from 17 residues. The CDR3 DNA follows: TGTGCCAGCAGCTTAGGGACAGGGGGCAGAGTTAATTCACCCCTCCACTTT. As protein: CASSLGTGGRVNSPLHF.

The chain has TRBV9 and TRBJ1-3, with D unresolved. This CDR3 region has 14 residues. CDR1 is SGDLS, CDR2 YYNGEE, per germline. The ends were cut back, 4 bases at V and 4 bases at J, with 12 bases in the middle. The CDR3 loop is CASSPLMVGNTIYF. The CDR3 DNA is TGTGCCAGCAGCCCTCTGATGGTGGGAAACACCATATATTTT.

The gene calls are TRBV10-3 and TRBJ2-1; TRBD1 aligns across 7 bases. Germline CDR1 ENHRY, CDR2 SYGVKD. The CDR3 totals 13 residues. The trim removed 7 bases at V and 3 bases at J, leaving 3 bases unmatched. The CDR3 DNA sequence: TGTGCCATCAATAGACAGGGCTACAATGAGCAGTTCTTC. It specifies CAINRQGYNEQFF.

A word on this clonotype: This may come from a read error, since a much larger clone is one base off. The chain has TRBV29-1 and TRBJ2-5, with 8 positions matching TRBD1. Near its end, the DNA agrees better with TRBJ2-1, so the J call may be wrong. Germline lookup yields CDR1 SQVTM and CDR2 ANQGSEA. This CDR3 is built from 13 residues. This chain's CDR3 is CSAGTGRRETQFF. The CDR3, as DNA: TGCAGCGCCGGGACAGGCCGACGGGAGACCCAGTTCTTC.

Ten or more counts support this clonotype. The rearrangement joins TRBV20-1 to TRBJ2-3, with TRBD2 matching 7 bases. Looked up from germline, CDR1 is DFQATT and CDR2 is SNEGSKA (reference sequence). CDR3 size: 13 residues. The V gene end was trimmed by 5 bases and the J gene end by 1 base; junction bases not matched to a gene: 3. The CDR3 loop reads CSARDYRTDTQYF. In DNA form, the CDR3 reads TGCAGTGCTCGGGACTACCGCACAGATACGCAGTATTTT.

The chain has TRBV27 and TRBJ2-1; 12 bases fit TRBD2. Germline V gives CDR1 MNHEY, CDR2 SMNVEV (reference sequence). The V segment lost 6 bases and the J segment 3 bases; nucleotides outside the gene matches: 6. The length of the CDR3 is 16 residues. The CDR3 DNA reads as TGTGCCAGCAGGATACTAGCGGGAGGAGACTACAATGAGCAGTTCTTC. Protein: CASRILAGGDYNEQFF.

This clonotype has more than one count but fewer than ten. The genes are TRBV7-9 and TRBJ1-2, with D hard to call. Trimming pared 5 bases from V and 5 bases from J, leaving 9 bases between. CDR1 and CDR2 from the germline V gene are SEHNR and FQNEAQ (reference sequence). The CDR3 consists of 12 residues. CDR3 loop: CASSQRAYGYTF. CDR3 DNA: TGTGCCAGCAGCCAAAGGGCATATGGCTACACCTTC.

This clonotype turned up a few times. This chain links TRBV20-1 with TRBJ2-4; 7 positions agree with TRBD1. Germline V gene sequence: CDR1 DFQATT, CDR2 SNEGSKA (reference sequence). The V gene end was trimmed by 0 bases and the J gene end by 6 bases; junction bases not matched to a gene: 2. The CDR3 is 13 residues long. The CDR3 spells CSARETGTNIQYF. DNA for the CDR3: TGCAGTGCTAGAGAGACAGGGACAAACATTCAGTACTTC.

As for this clonotype: A clone one base away is much larger, so this may be a read error. The chain joins TRBV3-1 to TRBJ2-7; D uncertain. CDR1 is LGHDT, CDR2 YNNKEL, per germline (reference sequence). Trimming took off 0 bases at V and 2 bases at J, with 2 bases between the two ends. CDR3 length: 12 residues. CDR3 bases: TGTGCCAGCAGCCAAGAACCCTACGAGCAGTACTTC. Translation gives CASSQEPYEQYF.

This clonotype was counted a few times. V gene TRBV12-3 or TRBV12-4 combines with J gene TRBJ2-7; possibly TRBD1 for D (7 bases). The V end lost 4 bases, the J end lost 4 bases, and 17 bases lay between the germline ends. This CDR3 is built from 15 residues. CDR3 in amino acids: CASSSARQGGYEQYF. DNA of the CDR3: TGTGCCAGCAGTTCTGCTCGTCAGGGGGGATACGAGCAGTACTTC.

This clonotype has a handful of counts. The rearrangement links TRBV30 to TRBJ2-7; a weak D match, TRBD1 (5 bases). V was clipped by 1 base and J by 3 bases, with 7 bases between them. Germline CDR1 and CDR2: GTSNPN and SVGIG (reference sequence). The CDR3 runs to 12 residues. The CDR3 region has the DNA TGTGCCTGGAGTGAGGGGTACTACGAGCAGTACTTC. It is translated as CAWSEGYYEQYF.

This clonotype was found a few times. The chain links TRBV7-2 to TRBJ2-1, with 10 bases lining up with TRBD2. J was trimmed by 4 bases and V by 5 bases; bases with no gene match: 11. The CDR3 extends over 17 amino acids. Germline assignment: CDR1 SGHTA and CDR2 FQGNSA. CDR3 DNA sequence: TGTGCCAGCAGCCTGGCAAGCGGGGGGGCCGGATACAATGAGCAGTTCTTC. As protein: CASSLASGGAGYNEQFF.

This clonotype was detected only a few times. V gene TRBV4-3 combines with J gene TRBJ2-3; TRBD2 agrees at 11 bases. Trimming cost V 0 bases and J 4 bases; bases outside gene matches: 6. Per germline, CDR1 LGHNA and CDR2 YSLEER. The CDR3 runs 17 residues. The CDR3 region has the DNA TGCGCCAGCAGCCAAGATACTAGCGGGAGAGGACCAGATACGCAGTATTTT. Protein: CASSQDTSGRGPDTQYF.

This clonotype has just a few counts. V is TRBV9 and J is TRBJ2-3; 9 bases line up with TRBD2. CDR1 is SGDLS and CDR2 is YYNGEE in the germline V gene. The CDR3 has 15 residues. J gave up 4 bases and V 4 bases, and 7 bases lay outside the gene matches. CDR3 loop: CASSYSGSRSDTQYF. The CDR3 DNA reads as TGTGCCAGCAGCTATAGCGGGAGTCGGTCAGATACGCAGTATTTT.

This clonotype has only a few counts. This chain uses TRBV11-2 with TRBJ2-1; TRBD2 matches at 7 bases. This CDR3 region has 14 residues. Germline-derived CDR1 and CDR2 are SGHAT and FQNNGV. V was pared by 4 bases and J by 6 bases, with 6 bases of the junction left unmatched. The DNA of the CDR3 is TGTGCCAGCAGCTCAGCGGGGTTAGCCAATGAGCAGTTCTTC. This translates into CASSSAGLANEQFF.

This clonotype appeared a few times. The chain links TRBV20-1 to TRBJ1-2; D might be TRBD1 (6 bases). CDR3 length: 11 residues. Germline V CDR1 and CDR2: DFQATT, SNEGSKA (reference sequence). V lost 4 bases to trimming and J lost 6 bases, with 9 bases between them. This CDR3 is CSATHRDGYTF. CDR3 nucleotides: TGCAGTGCTACACACAGGGATGGCTACACCTTC.